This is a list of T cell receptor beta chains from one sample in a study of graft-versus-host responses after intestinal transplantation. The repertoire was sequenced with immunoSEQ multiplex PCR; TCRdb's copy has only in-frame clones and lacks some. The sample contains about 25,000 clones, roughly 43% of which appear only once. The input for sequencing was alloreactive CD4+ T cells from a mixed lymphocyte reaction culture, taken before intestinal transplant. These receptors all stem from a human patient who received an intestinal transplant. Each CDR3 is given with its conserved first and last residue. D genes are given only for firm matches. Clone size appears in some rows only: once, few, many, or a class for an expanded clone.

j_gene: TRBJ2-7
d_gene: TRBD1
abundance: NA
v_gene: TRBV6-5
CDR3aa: CASSYKYRGTYEQYF
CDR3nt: TGTGCCAGCAGTTACAAATACAGGGGAACCTACGAGCAGTACTTC

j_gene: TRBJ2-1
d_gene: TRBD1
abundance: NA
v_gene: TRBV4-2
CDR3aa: CASSQAGQGAYNEQFF
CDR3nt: TGTGCCAGCAGCCAAGCGGGACAGGGGGCTTACAATGAGCAGTTCTTC

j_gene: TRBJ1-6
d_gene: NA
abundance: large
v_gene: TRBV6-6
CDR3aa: CASREGGRNSPLHF
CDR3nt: TGTGCCAGCCGCGAAGGCGGAAGAAATTCACCCCTCCACTTT

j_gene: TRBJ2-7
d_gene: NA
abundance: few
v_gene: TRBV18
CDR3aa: CASSNLDSEQYF
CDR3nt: TGTGCCAGCTCGAATCTAGACAGCGAGCAGTACTTC

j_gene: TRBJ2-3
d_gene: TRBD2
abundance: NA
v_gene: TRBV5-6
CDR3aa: CASSLSGRAADTQYF
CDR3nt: TGTGCCAGCAGCTTAAGCGGGAGGGCGGCAGATACGCAGTATTTT

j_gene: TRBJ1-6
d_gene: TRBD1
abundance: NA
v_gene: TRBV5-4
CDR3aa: CASSLRGTGIPLHF
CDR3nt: TGTGCCAGCAGCTTGAGAGGGACAGGGATACCCCTCCACTTT

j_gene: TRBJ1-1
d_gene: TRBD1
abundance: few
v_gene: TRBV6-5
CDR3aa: CASSRGTVYSEAFF
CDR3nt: TGTGCCAGCAGCCGGGGGACAGTGTATTCTGAAGCTTTCTTT

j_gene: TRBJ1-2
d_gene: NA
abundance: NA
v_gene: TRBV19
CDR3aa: CASSTVFTNYGYTF
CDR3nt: TGTGCCAGTAGTACGGTCTTCACTAACTATGGCTACACCTTC

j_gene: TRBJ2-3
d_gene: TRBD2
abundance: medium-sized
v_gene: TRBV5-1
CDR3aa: CASSFSYSGSTDTQYF
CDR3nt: TGCGCCAGCAGCTTCAGCTATAGCGGGAGCACAGATACGCAGTATTTT

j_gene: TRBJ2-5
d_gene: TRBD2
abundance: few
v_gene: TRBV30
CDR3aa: CAWSVLGRGLGETQYF
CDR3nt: TGTGCCTGGAGTGTCCTTGGGCGGGGGTTGGGAGAGACCCAGTACTTC

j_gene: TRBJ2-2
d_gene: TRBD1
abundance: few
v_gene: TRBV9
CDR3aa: CASSVGGGVANTGELFF
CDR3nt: TGTGCCAGCAGCGTAGGAGGGGGCGTCGCGAACACCGGGGAGCTGTTTTTT

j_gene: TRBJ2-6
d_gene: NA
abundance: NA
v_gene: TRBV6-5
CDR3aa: CASSYLGANVLTF
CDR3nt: TGTGCCAGCAGTTACCTTGGGGCCAACGTCCTGACTTTC

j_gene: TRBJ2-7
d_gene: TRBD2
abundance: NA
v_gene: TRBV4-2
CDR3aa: CASGTSGMGSYEQYF
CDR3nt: TGTGCCAGCGGTACTAGCGGCATGGGTTCCTACGAGCAGTACTTC

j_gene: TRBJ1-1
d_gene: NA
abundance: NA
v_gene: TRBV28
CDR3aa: CASSLDRIGKGTEAFF
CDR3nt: TGTGCCAGCAGTTTGGACAGAATAGGGAAAGGTACTGAAGCTTTCTTT

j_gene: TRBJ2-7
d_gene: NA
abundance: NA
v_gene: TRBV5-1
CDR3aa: CASSPITGRVYEQYF
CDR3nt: TGCGCCAGCAGCCCTATCACAGGCCGGGTCTACGAGCAGTACTTC

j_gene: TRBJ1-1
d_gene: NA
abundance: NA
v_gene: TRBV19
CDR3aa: CASSITGTSEAFF
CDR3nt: TGTGCCAGTAGTATAACAGGGACGTCTGAAGCTTTCTTT

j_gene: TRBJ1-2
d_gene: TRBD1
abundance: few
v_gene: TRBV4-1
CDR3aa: CASSLQGAGNYGYTF
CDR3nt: TGCGCCAGCAGCTTACAGGGGGCAGGGAACTATGGCTACACCTTC

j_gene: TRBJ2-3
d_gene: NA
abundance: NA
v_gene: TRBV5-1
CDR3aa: CASSFRVPDTQYF
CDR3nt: TGCGCCAGCAGCTTCCGGGTCCCAGATACGCAGTATTTT

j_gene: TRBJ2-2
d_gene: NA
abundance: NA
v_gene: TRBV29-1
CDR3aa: CSVESYTGELFF
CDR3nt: TGCAGCGTTGAAAGCTACACCGGGGAGCTGTTTTTT

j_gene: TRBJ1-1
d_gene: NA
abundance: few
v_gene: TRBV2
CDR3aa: CASSVTGIRAGAFF
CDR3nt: TGTGCCAGCAGCGTTACCGGGATCCGGGCGGGAGCTTTCTTT

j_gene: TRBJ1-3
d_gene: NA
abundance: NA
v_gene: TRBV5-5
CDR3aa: CASSRRGGAGNTIYF
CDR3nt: TGTGCCAGCAGCCGGCGCGGGGGCGCCGGAAACACCATATATTTT

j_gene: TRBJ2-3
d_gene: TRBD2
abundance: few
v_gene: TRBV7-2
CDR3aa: CASSLVKIAGGTDTQYF
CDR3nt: TGTGCCAGCAGCTTAGTAAAAATAGCGGGGGGCACAGATACGCAGTATTTT

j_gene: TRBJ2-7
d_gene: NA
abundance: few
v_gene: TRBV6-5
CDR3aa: CASSYLRALAEQYF
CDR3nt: TGTGCCAGCAGTTACCTCAGGGCTTTGGCCGAGCAGTACTTC

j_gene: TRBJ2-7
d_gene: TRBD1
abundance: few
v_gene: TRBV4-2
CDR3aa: CASSQGQGAGGYEQYF
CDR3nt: TGTGCCAGCAGCCAAGGTCAGGGGGCAGGGGGTTACGAGCAGTACTTC

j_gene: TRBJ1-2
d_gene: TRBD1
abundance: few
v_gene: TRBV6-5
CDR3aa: CASSLARDSGGYTF
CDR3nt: TGTGCCAGCAGCCTAGCCCGGGACAGCGGAGGCTACACCTTC

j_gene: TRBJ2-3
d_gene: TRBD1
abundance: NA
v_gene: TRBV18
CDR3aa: CASSPRDRVTDTQYF
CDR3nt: TGTGCCAGCTCACCCCGGGACAGGGTCACAGATACGCAGTATTTT

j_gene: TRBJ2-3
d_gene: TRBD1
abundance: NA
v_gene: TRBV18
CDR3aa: CATNVPGQGTDTQYF
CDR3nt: TGTGCCACTAACGTACCGGGACAGGGGACAGATACGCAGTATTTT

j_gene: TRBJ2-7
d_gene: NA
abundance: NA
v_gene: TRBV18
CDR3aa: CASSRGDAGREQYF
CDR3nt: TGTGCCAGCTCACGCGGGGATGCGGGGCGGGAGCAGTACTTC

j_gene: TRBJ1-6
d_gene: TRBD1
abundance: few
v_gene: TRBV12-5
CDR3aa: CASGLDYRGISPLHF
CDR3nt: TGTGCTAGTGGTTTGGATTACAGGGGTATTTCACCCCTCCACTTT

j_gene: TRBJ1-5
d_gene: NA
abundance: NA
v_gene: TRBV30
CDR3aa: CAWSYAGNQPQHF
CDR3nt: TGTGCCTGGAGCTACGCAGGGAATCAGCCCCAGCATTTT

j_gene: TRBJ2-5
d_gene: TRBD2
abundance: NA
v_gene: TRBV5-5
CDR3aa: CASSGLAGVSETQYF
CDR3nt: TGTGCCAGCTCGGGACTAGCGGGAGTATCAGAGACCCAGTACTTC

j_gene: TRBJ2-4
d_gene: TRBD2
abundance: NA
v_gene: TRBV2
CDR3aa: CASTRLAGLGKNIQYF
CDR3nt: TGTGCCAGCACGAGACTAGCGGGATTGGGCAAAAACATTCAGTACTTC

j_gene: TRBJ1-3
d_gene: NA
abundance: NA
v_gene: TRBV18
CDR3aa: CASSPLIGSSPEHGGNTIYF
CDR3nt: TGTGCCAGCTCACCACTGATTGGAAGTAGTCCGGAGCACGGCGGAAACACCATATATTTT

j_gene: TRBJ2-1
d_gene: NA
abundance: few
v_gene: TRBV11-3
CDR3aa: CASSLGYSSYNEQFF
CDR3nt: TGTGCCAGCAGCTTAGGCTACAGCTCCTACAATGAGCAGTTCTTC

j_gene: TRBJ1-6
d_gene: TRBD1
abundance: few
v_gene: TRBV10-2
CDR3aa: CASSFEGGPTSSYNSPLHF
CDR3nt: TGCGCCAGCAGTTTCGAAGGGGGCCCCACGAGCTCCTATAATTCACCCCTCCACTTT

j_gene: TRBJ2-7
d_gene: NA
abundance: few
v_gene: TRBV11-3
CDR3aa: CASSSRGTNEQYF
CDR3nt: TGTGCCAGCAGCTCAAGGGGGACAAACGAGCAGTACTTC

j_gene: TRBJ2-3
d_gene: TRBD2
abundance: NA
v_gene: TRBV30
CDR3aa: CAWPEAGGTDTQYF
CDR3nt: TGTGCCTGGCCAGAGGCGGGAGGCACAGATACGCAGTATTTT

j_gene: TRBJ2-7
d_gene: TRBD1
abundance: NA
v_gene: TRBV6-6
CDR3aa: CASTRGQGPYEQYF
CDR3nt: TGTGCCAGCACTCGAGGACAGGGTCCATACGAGCAGTACTTC

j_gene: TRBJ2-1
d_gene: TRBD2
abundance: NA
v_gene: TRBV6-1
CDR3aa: CASRGGREFRHEQFF
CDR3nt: TGTGCCAGCAGAGGAGGGAGGGAATTCAGACATGAGCAGTTCTTC

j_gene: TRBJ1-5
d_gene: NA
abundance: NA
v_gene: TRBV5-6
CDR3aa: CASSLGQYNQPQHF
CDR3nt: TGTGCCAGCAGCTTAGGACAGTACAATCAGCCCCAGCATTTT

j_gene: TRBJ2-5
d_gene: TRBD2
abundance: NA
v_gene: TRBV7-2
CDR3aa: CASSLGVWASGEETQYF
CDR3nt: TGTGCCAGCAGCTTAGGAGTGTGGGCTAGCGGGGAAGAGACCCAGTACTTC